Presented here are 11 T cell receptor beta chains from one specimen sequenced in a study of cytomegalovirus exposure and HLA in healthy donors. The PCR had 60 Vbeta and 13 Jbeta primers. Here immunoSEQ multiplex PCR was the method, and the copy in TCRdb shows in-frame clones only, minus some. The sample carries over 100,000 clones, about 70% recorded once. The sequencing input was PBMCs. These receptors were taken from a woman between 25 and 40 years old in good health and CMV-seronegative.

The chain couples TRBV5-1 to TRBJ1-4; no firm D call. Trimming left V 0 bases short and J 4 bases short, with 10 bases between. Germline V lookup: CDR1 SGHRS, CDR2 YFSETQ. CDR3 length equals 15 residues. The DNA of the CDR3 is TGCGCCAGCAGCTTGGAGGTGGGAGGTAATGAAAAACTGTTTTTT. It translates to CASSLEVGGNEKLFF.

The chain has TRBV27 and TRBJ2-3; D gene ambiguous. Germline CDR1 reads MNHEY; CDR2 reads SMNVEV (reference sequence). V was shortened by 8 bases and J by 2 bases, with 14 bases between the two germline ends. CDR3 size: 14 residues. In DNA, the CDR3 is TGTGCCAGCGGTGCTCGAACTCTCACAGATACGCAGTATTTT. This translates into CASGARTLTDTQYF.

V is TRBV5-1 and J is TRBJ1-1, with TRBD1 as a possible D gene (5 bases). Trimming stripped 0 bases from V and 5 bases from J, with 17 bases between. CDR1 is SGHRS, CDR2 YFSETQ, per germline. CDR3 length: 16 amino acids. CDR3 sequence reads: CASSLAAGLRGTEAFF. Here the CDR3 DNA reads TGCGCCAGCAGCTTGGCCGCGGGACTCCGAGGGACTGAAGCTTTCTTT. The full variable domain, its missing parts supplied by reference TRBV5-1 and TRBJ1-1, is KAGVTQTPRYLIKTRGQQVTLSCSPISGHRSVSWYQQTPGQGLQFLFEYFSETQRNKGNFPGRFSGRQFSNSRSEMNVSTLELGDSALYLCASSLAAGLRGTEAFFGQGTRLTVV.

This clone was counted a single time. The V call is TRBV7-9, the J call TRBJ1-3; D is possibly TRBD1 (5 bases). V was shortened by 3 bases and J by 2 bases, with 8 bases between the two germline ends. This CDR3 has 14 amino acids. CDR1 and CDR2 from the germline V gene are SEHNR and FQNEAQ (reference sequence). The CDR3 loop reads CASSFRQPGNTIYF. CDR3 DNA sequence: TGTGCCAGCAGCTTTAGACAGCCTGGAAACACCATATATTTT.

The V and J genes are TRBV27 and TRBJ1-2; 11 bases map to TRBD1. This CDR3 is 12 amino acids long. V dropped 10 bases and J dropped 5; count of bases not matched to a gene: 3. Per the germline V gene, CDR1 is MNHEY and CDR2 is SMNVEV (reference sequence). CDR3 protein: CAIWDRGYGYTF. The CDR3 region has the DNA TGTGCCATTTGGGACAGGGGGTATGGCTACACCTTC.

The rearrangement links TRBV4-3 to TRBJ1-1, with 9 bases matching TRBD1. Germline values: CDR1 LGHNA, CDR2 YSLEER. The CDR3 has 15 amino acids. V lost 2 bases to trimming and J lost 6 bases; unmatched junction nucleotides: 7. In DNA, the CDR3 is TGCGCCAGCAGCCAAAAGGGACAGGGCGAACCTGAAGCTTTCTTT. It codes for CASSQKGQGEPEAFF.

The rearrangement joins TRBV5-1 to TRBJ1-2; D not certain. The V and J ends lost 3 bases and 5 bases respectively, with 11 bases between them. From germline, CDR1 is SGHRS and CDR2 YFSETQ. CDR3 length equals 13 residues. CDR3 in DNA: TGCGCCAGCAGCTCGACTGAGCTTTATGGCTACACCTTC. Residues: CASSSTELYGYTF.

J is TRBJ2-3 and V is TRBV7-2; D call uncertain. In germline, CDR1 is SGHTA, CDR2 FQGNSA. The CDR3 extends over 15 amino acids. V was clipped by 0 bases and J by 0 bases, with 7 bases between them. The CDR3 bases are TGTGCCAGCAGCTTAGCACAGAGAAGCACAGATACGCAGTATTTT. Protein: CASSLAQRSTDTQYF.

V gene TRBV4-1 combines with J gene TRBJ1-3; D may be TRBD1 (5 bases). Germline CDR1 is MGHRA and CDR2 is YSYEKL. The CDR3 is 17 amino acids. V dropped 0 bases and J dropped 0 bases, with 12 bases sitting between them. In DNA form, the CDR3 reads TGCGCCAGCAGCCAAGACCCAGAGACAGACTCTGGAAACACCATATATTTT. Protein sequence: CASSQDPETDSGNTIYF.

The V call is TRBV7-2, the J call TRBJ1-2; 7 bases are shared with TRBD1. CDR3 length equals 13 residues. Germline CDR1 is SGHTA and CDR2 is FQGNSA. V lost 3 bases to trimming and J lost 6 bases; unmatched junction nucleotides: 4. CDR3 amino acids: CASSFDRVDGYTF. CDR3 sequence (DNA): TGTGCCAGCAGCTTTGACAGGGTAGATGGCTACACCTTC.

The CDR3 spells CASSLDRGHGTEAFF. For the CDR3, the DNA is TGCGCCAGCAGCTTGGACAGGGGGCACGGCACTGAAGCTTTCTTT. This chain joins TRBV5-1 and TRBJ1-1; 9 nucleotides align to TRBD1. CDR3 length: 15 residues. The germline gives CDR1 SGHRS, CDR2 YFSETQ. Trimming cost V 0 bases and J 4 bases; bases outside gene matches: 4.